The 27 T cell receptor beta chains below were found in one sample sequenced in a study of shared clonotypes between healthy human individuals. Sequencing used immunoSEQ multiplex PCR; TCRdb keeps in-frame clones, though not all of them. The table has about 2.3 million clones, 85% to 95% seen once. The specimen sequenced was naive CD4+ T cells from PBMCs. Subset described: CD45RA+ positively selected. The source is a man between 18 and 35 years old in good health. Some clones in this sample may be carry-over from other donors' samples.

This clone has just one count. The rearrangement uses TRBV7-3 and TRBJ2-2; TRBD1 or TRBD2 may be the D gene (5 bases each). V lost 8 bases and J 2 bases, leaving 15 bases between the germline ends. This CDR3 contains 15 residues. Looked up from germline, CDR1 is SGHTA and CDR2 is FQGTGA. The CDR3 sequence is CASSPGRGNTGELFF. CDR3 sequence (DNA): TGTGCCAGCTCCCCGGGGCGCGGAAACACCGGGGAGCTGTTTTTT.

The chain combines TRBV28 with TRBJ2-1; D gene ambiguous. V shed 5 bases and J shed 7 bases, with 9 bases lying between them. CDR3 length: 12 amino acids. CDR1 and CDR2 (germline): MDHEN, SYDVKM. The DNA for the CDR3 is TGTGCCAGCAGTAATGCCAGAAATGAGCAGTTCTTC. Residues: CASSNARNEQFF. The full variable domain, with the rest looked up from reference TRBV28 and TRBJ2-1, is DVKVTQSSRYLVKRTGEKVFLECVQDMDHENMFWYRQDPGLGLRLIYFSYDVKMKEKGDIPEGYSVSREKKERFSLILESASTNQTSMYLCASSNARNEQFFGPGTRLTVL.

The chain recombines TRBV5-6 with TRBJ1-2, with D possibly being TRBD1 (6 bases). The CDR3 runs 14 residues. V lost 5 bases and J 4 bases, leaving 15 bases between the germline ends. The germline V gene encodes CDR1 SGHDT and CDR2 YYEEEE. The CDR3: CASRGAGRSYGYTF. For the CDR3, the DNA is TGTGCCAGCAGGGGGGCGGGTCGATCCTATGGCTACACCTTC. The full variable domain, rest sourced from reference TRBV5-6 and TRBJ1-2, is DAGVTQSPTHLIKTRGQQVTLRCSPKSGHDTVSWYQQALGQGPQFIFQYYEEEERQRGNFPDRFSGHQFPNYSSELNVNALLLGDSALYLCASRGAGRSYGYTFGSGTRLTVV.

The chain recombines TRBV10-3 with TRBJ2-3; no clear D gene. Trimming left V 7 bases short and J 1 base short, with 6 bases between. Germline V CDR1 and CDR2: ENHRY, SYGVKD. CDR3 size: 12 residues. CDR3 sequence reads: CAINSGTDTQYF. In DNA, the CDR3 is TGTGCCATCAACAGTGGCACAGATACGCAGTATTTT.

CDR3 loop: CSVGAGEIPFF. CDR3 bases: TGCAGCGTGGGGGCCGGCGAAATACCTTTCTTT. This chain uses TRBV29-1 with TRBJ1-1; tentative D call: TRBD1 (6 bases). There are 11 residues in the CDR3. Germline CDR1 reads SQVTM; CDR2 reads ANQGSEA. V shed 6 bases and J shed 12 bases, with 17 bases lying between them.

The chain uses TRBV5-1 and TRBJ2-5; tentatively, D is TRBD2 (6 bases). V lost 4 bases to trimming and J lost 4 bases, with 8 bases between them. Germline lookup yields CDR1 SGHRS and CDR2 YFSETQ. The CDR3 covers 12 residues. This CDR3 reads CASSAGGETQYF. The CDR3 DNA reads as TGCGCCAGCAGCGCCGGGGGAGAGACCCAGTACTTC.

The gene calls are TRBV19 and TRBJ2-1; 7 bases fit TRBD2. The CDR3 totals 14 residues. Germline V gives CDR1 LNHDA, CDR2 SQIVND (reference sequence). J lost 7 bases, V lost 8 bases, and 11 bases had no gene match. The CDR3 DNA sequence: TGTGCCAGTCGGGACTACCCCCTTTGGAATGAGCAGTTCTTC. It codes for CASRDYPLWNEQFF. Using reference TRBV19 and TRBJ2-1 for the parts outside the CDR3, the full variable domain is DGGITQSPKYLFRKEGQNVTLSCEQNLNHDAMYWYRQDPGQGLRLIYYSQIVNDFQKGDIAEGYSVSREKKESFPLTVTSAQKNPTAFYLCASRDYPLWNEQFFGPGTRLTVL.

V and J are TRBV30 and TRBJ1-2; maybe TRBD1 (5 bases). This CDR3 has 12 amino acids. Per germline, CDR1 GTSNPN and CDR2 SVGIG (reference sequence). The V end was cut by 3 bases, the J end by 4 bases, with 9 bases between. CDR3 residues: CAWSDSFYGYTF. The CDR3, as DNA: TGTGCCTGGAGCGACAGCTTCTATGGCTACACCTTC. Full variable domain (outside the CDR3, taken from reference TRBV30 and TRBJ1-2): SQTIHQWPATLVQPVGSPLSLECTVEGTSNPNLYWYRQAAGRGLQLLFYSVGIGQISSEVPQNLSASRPQDRQFILSSKKLLLSDSGFYLCAWSDSFYGYTFGSGTRLTVV.

CDR3 amino acids: CASSERQGAAGYTF. The CDR3 nucleotides are TGCGCCAGCAGCGAACGACAGGGGGCTGCTGGCTACACCTTC. The chain joins TRBV5-1 to TRBJ1-2; 10 bases align to TRBD1. Trimming removed 4 bases from V and 7 bases from J; junction bases left unmatched: 7. This CDR3 comprises 14 residues. The germline CDR1 and CDR2 sequences are SGHRS and YFSETQ.

This chain's CDR3 is CASSFHRDYEQYF. CDR3 nucleotide sequence: TGTGCCAGCAGTTTCCACAGGGACTACGAGCAGTACTTC. The V gene is TRBV28, the J gene TRBJ2-7; tentatively, D is TRBD1 (6 bases). CDR3 length: 13 residues. Trimming cost V 3 bases and J 3 bases, with 9 bases left between them. CDR1 and CDR2 (germline): MDHEN, SYDVKM.

CDR3 sequence: CAGGEGANTEAFF. For the CDR3, the DNA is TGTGCCGGGGGCGAGGGGGCAAACACTGAAGCTTTCTTT. The chain employs TRBV2 and TRBJ1-1, with 7 bases fitting TRBD1. Looked up from germline, CDR1 is SNHLY and CDR2 is FYNNEI. The ends lost 11 bases at V and 2 bases at J; junction bases unmatched: 8. This CDR3 has 13 amino acids.

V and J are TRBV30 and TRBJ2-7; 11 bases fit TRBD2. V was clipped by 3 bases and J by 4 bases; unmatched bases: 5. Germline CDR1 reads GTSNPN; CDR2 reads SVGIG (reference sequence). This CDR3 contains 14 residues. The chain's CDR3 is CAWRDTSGSYEQYF. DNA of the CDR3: TGTGCCTGGAGGGATACTAGCGGGAGTTACGAGCAGTACTTC.

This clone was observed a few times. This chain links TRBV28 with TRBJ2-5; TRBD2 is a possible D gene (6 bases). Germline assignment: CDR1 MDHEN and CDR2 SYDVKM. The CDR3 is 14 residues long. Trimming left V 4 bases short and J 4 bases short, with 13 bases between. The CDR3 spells CASSSTRGGETQYF. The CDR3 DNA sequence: TGTGCCAGCAGTTCCACTAGGGGAGGAGAGACCCAGTACTTC.

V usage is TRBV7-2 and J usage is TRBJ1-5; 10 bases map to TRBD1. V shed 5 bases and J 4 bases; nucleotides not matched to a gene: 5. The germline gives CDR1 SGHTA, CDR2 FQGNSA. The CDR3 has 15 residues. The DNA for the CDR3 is TGTGCCAGCAGCGGGTTGGGACAGGGGAATCAGCCCCAGCATTTT. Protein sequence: CASSGLGQGNQPQHF.

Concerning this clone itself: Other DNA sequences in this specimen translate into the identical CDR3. The CDR3 DNA reads TGTGCCAGCGGAGACATGAACACTGAAGCTTTCTTT. It is translated as CASGDMNTEAFF. The chain recombines TRBV28 with TRBJ1-1; no firm D call. Germline V CDR1 and CDR2: MDHEN, SYDVKM. Trimming cost V 8 bases and J 0 bases, with 7 bases left between them. CDR3 length: 12 residues. The whole variable domain, remainder taken from reference TRBV28 and TRBJ1-1, is DVKVTQSSRYLVKRTGEKVFLECVQDMDHENMFWYRQDPGLGLRLIYFSYDVKMKEKGDIPEGYSVSREKKERFSLILESASTNQTSMYLCASGDMNTEAFFGQGTRLTVV.

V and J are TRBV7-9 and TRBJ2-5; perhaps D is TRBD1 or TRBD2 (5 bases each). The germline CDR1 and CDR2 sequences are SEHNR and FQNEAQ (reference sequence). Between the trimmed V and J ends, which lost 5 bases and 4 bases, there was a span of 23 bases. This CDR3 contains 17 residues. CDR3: CASSRRPRDQLGETQYF. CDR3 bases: TGTGCCAGCAGCCGACGGCCCCGGGACCAACTGGGAGAGACCCAGTACTTC. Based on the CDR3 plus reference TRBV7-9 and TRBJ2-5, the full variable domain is DTGVSQNPRHKITKRGQNVTFRCDPISEHNRLYWYRQTLGQGPEFLTYFQNEAQLEKSRLLSDRFSAERPKGSFSTLEIQRTEQGDSAMYLCASSRRPRDQLGETQYFGPGTRLLVL.

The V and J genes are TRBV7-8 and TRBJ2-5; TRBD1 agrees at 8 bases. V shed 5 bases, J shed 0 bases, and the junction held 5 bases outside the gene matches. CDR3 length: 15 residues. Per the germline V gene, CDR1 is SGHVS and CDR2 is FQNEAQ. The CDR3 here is CASSRTGPDQETQYF. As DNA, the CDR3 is TGTGCCAGCAGCCGGACAGGGCCGGACCAAGAGACCCAGTACTTC.

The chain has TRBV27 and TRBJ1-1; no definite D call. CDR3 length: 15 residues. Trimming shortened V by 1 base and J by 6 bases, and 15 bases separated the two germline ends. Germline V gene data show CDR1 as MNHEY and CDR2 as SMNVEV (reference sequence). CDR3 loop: CASSLLGHASAEAFF. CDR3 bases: TGTGCCAGCAGTTTATTGGGCCACGCGAGCGCTGAAGCTTTCTTT.

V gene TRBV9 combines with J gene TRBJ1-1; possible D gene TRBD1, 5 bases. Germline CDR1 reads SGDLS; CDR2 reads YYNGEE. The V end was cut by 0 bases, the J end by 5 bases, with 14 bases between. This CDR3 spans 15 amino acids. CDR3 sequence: CASSVVPEGSTEAFF. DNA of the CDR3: TGTGCCAGCAGCGTAGTGCCCGAGGGGTCGACTGAAGCTTTCTTT. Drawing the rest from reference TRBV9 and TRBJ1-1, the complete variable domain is DSGVTQTPKHLITATGQRVTLRCSPRSGDLSVYWYQQSLDQGLQFLIQYYNGEERAKGNILERFSAQQFPDLHSELNLSSLELGDSALYFCASSVVPEGSTEAFFGQGTRLTVV.

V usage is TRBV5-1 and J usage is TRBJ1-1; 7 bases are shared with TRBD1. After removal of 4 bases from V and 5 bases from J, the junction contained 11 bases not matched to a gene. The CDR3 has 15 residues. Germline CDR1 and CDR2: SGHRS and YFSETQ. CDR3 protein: CASSTTTGSWTEAFF. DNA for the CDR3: TGCGCCAGCAGCACCACGACAGGGAGTTGGACTGAAGCTTTCTTT.

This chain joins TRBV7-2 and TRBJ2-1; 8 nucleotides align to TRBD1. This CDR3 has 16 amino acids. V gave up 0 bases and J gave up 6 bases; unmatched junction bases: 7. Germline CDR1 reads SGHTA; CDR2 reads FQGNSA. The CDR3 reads CASSLAAQGASNEQFF. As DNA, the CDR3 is TGTGCCAGCAGCTTAGCGGCCCAGGGGGCTAGCAATGAGCAGTTCTTC.

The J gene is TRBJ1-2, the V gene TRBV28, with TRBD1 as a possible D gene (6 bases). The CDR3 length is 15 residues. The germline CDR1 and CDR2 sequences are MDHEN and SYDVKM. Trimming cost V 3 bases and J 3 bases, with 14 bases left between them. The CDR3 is CASSFPQQGHYGYTF. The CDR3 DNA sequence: TGTGCCAGCAGTTTCCCCCAACAGGGTCACTATGGCTACACCTTC.

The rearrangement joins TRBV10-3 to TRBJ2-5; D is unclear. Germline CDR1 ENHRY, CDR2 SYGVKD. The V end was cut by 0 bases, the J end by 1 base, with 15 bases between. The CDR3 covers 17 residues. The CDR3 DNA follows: TGTGCCATCAGTGAGTCGTCTGGGAAAAGACTCCAAGAGACCCAGTACTTC. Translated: CAISESSGKRLQETQYF.

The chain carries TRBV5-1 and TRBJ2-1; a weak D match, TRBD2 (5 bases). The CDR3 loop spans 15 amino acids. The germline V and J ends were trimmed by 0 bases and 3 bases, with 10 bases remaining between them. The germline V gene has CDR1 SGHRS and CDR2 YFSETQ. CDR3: CASSLEKRRYNEQFF. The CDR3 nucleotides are TGCGCCAGCAGCTTGGAGAAGCGGCGCTACAATGAGCAGTTCTTC.

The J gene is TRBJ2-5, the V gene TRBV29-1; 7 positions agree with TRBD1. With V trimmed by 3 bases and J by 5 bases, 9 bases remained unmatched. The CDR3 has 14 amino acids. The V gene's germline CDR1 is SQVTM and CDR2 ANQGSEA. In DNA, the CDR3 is TGCAGCGTTGAGCCCAGGGGGTGGTCGGAGACCCAGTACTTC. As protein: CSVEPRGWSETQYF.

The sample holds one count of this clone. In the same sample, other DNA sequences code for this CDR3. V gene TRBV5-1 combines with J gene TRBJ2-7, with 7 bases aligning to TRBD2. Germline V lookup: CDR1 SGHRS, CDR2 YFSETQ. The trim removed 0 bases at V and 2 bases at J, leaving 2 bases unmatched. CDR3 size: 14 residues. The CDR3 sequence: CASSLAGGPYEQYF. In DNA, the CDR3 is TGCGCCAGCAGCTTGGCGGGAGGCCCCTACGAGCAGTACTTC.

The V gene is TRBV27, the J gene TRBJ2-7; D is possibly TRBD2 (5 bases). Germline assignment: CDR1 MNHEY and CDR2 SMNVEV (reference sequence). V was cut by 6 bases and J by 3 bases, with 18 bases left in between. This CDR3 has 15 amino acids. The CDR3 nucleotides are TGTGCCAGCAGGCAGAACGGGATAGGGATCTACGAGCAGTACTTC. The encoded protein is CASRQNGIGIYEQYF.